One and the same sample provided the 22 T cell receptor beta chains below, sequenced in a study of CD8 T cells in ankylosing spondylitis. TCRdb called the 5' RACE reads again in MiXCR, with one record for every CDR3 protein. This table has under 450,000 distinct CDR3 sequences, roughly 22% appearing once. The specimen sequenced was blood, either unsorted or a sorted T cell fraction (not recorded which). These receptor sequences come from a male donor with ankylosing spondylitis or in good health (not recorded which).

This chain links TRBV2 with TRBJ1-2; unclear D gene. CDR3 length: 11 amino acids. The ends were cut back, 6 bases at V and 4 bases at J, with 6 bases in the middle. Germline CDR1 SNHLY, CDR2 FYNNEI. CDR3 in DNA: TGTGCCAGCAGGAATTTCTATGGCTACACCTTC. The encoded protein is CASRNFYGYTF.

This clonotype was found a few times. V is TRBV15 and J is TRBJ2-1; the match to TRBD2 covers 11 bases. The CDR3 extends over 16 amino acids. Germline V gene sequence: CDR1 LNHNV, CDR2 YYDKDF (reference sequence). J gave up 10 bases and V 2 bases, and 10 bases lay outside the gene matches. The chain's CDR3 is CATSRPTSGGPKEQFF. Written as DNA, the CDR3 is TGTGCCACCAGCAGACCCACTAGCGGGGGCCCTAAAGAGCAGTTCTTC.

This clonotype has a handful of counts. This chain connects TRBV7-2 to TRBJ2-7, with TRBD1 matching 9 bases. Germline V lookup: CDR1 SGHTA, CDR2 FQGNSA. This CDR3 is built from 16 residues. J lost 2 bases, V lost 4 bases, and 9 bases had no gene match. The CDR3 nucleotides are TGTGCCAGCAGCTCCATGTGGACAGGGGAACCCTACGAGCAGTACTTC. It is translated as CASSSMWTGEPYEQYF.

This rearrangement joins TRBV6-5 to TRBJ2-7; 12 bases align to TRBD1. Per germline, CDR1 MNHEY and CDR2 SVGAGI. The junction had 4 bases not matched to a gene; V was cut back by 2 bases and J by 5 bases. This CDR3 region has 15 residues. The CDR3 nucleotides read TGTGCCAGCAGTTACAGGGACAGGGGGCTAGACGAGCAGTACTTC. Translation gives CASSYRDRGLDEQYF.

The V gene is TRBV12-3 or TRBV12-4, the J gene TRBJ1-5, with 7 bases aligning to TRBD1. Losses at the gene ends were 3 bases for V and 7 bases for J; bases not matched to a gene: 9. CDR3 length equals 15 residues. The CDR3 bases are TGTGCCAGCAGTTTGGGAGGGGGCGATCGGCAGCCCCAGCATTTT. Translated, it gives CASSLGGGDRQPQHF.

The V gene is TRBV5-6, the J gene TRBJ1-2, with 7 bases aligning to TRBD1. Trimming removed 1 base from V and 6 bases from J; junction bases left unmatched: 3. The CDR3 is 13 residues long. The germline V gene has CDR1 SGHDT and CDR2 YYEEEE. The CDR3: CASSLQQGHGYTF. Written as DNA, the CDR3 is TGTGCCAGCAGCTTGCAACAGGGGCATGGCTACACCTTC.

The rearrangement joins TRBV29-1 to TRBJ1-3; D is unresolved. The CDR3 sequence is 13 residues long. The V and J ends lost 5 bases and 1 base respectively, with 9 bases between them. Germline CDR1 and CDR2: SQVTM and ANQGSEA. CDR3 sequence: CSVSSDSGNTIYF. The DNA for the CDR3 is TGCAGCGTTAGTTCAGATTCTGGAAACACCATATATTTT. Full variable domain (missing parts from reference TRBV29-1 and TRBJ1-3): SAVISQKPSRDICQRGTSLTIQCQVDSQVTMMFWYRQQPGQSLTLIATANQGSEATYESGFVIDKFPISRPNLTFSTLTVSNMSPEDSSIYLCSVSSDSGNTIYFGEGSWLTVV.

The CDR3 DNA is TGTGCCAGCAGAGTGACAGGTTTGAGCTCCTACAATGAGCAGTTCTTC. Protein sequence: CASRVTGLSSYNEQFF. The chain employs TRBV12-3 or TRBV12-4 and TRBJ2-1; maybe TRBD1 (6 bases). This CDR3 comprises 16 residues. V lost 6 bases, J lost 0 bases, and 15 bases lay in between.

This clonotype came up a few times. This chain links TRBV7-9 with TRBJ2-5; 15 bases match TRBD2. The CDR3 consists of 16 residues. Per germline, CDR1 SEHNR and CDR2 FQNEAQ (reference sequence). V shed 5 bases, J shed 7 bases, and the junction held 8 bases outside the gene matches. The chain's CDR3 is CASSPGLAGGPGTQYF. The CDR3 DNA is TGTGCCAGCAGCCCTGGACTAGCGGGGGGGCCGGGGACCCAGTACTTC.

This clonotype was detected many times. The J gene is TRBJ1-2, the V gene TRBV29-1, with D possibly being TRBD1 (5 bases). The V end was cut by 5 bases, the J end by 3 bases, with 13 bases between. The length of the CDR3 is 13 residues. The germline CDR1 and CDR2 sequences are SQVTM and ANQGSEA. The CDR3 spells CSVTGTLDYGYTF. The CDR3 DNA reads TGCAGCGTTACCGGGACGTTGGACTATGGCTACACCTTC.

V and J are TRBV6-5 and TRBJ1-6; no firm D call. The CDR3 is made up of 14 amino acids. The ends were cut back, 3 bases at V and 8 bases at J, with 11 bases in the middle. Germline values: CDR1 MNHEY, CDR2 SVGAGI. CDR3 sequence reads: CASSYWEADSPLHF. CDR3 coding DNA: TGTGCCAGCAGTTATTGGGAGGCGGATTCACCCCTCCACTTT.

V gene TRBV4-1 combines with J gene TRBJ2-5; 8 bases agree with TRBD1. V lost 2 bases to trimming and J lost 3 bases; unmatched junction nucleotides: 5. This CDR3 is 15 amino acids long. In germline, CDR1 is MGHRA, CDR2 YSYEKL. CDR3 residues: CASSQSLGQEETQYF. The DNA for the CDR3 is TGCGCCAGCAGCCAATCCCTGGGACAGGAAGAGACCCAGTACTTC.

CDR3 amino acids: CATSSNSHTDTQYF. The CDR3, as DNA: TGTGCCACCAGCAGTAACAGTCACACAGATACGCAGTATTTT. The chain combines TRBV15 with TRBJ2-3, with D hard to call. This CDR3 spans 14 amino acids. Germline loops: CDR1 LNHNV, CDR2 YYDKDF (reference sequence). The germline V and J ends were trimmed by 3 bases and 2 bases, with 9 bases remaining between them.

The chain carries TRBV27 and TRBJ1-1; no clear D gene. The V end lost 2 bases, the J end lost 7 bases, and 8 bases lay between the germline ends. This CDR3 is 12 amino acids long. Germline V lookup: CDR1 MNHEY, CDR2 SMNVEV (reference sequence). CDR3 in amino acids: CASSLGIGEAFF. The CDR3 DNA sequence: TGTGCCAGCAGTTTAGGGATAGGTGAAGCTTTCTTT.

Ten or more counts support this clonotype. This rearrangement joins TRBV12-3 or TRBV12-4 to TRBJ2-7; D gene ambiguous. The length of the CDR3 is 12 residues. V was cut by 6 bases and J by 2 bases, with 8 bases left in between. The CDR3 DNA reads TGTGCCAGCAGCGACGGCACCTACGAGCAGTACTTC. It encodes CASSDGTYEQYF.

This clonotype came up a few times. The chain has TRBV3-1 and TRBJ2-3; 7 bases are a match to TRBD2. Germline trimming cut 1 base from V and 2 bases from J; bases unmatched to any gene: 9. CDR1 LGHDT and CDR2 YNNKEL come from the germline V gene (reference sequence). CDR3 length equals 17 residues. The CDR3 here is CASSQVDGGNYTDTQYF. DNA of the CDR3: TGTGCCAGCAGCCAAGTCGACGGGGGGAATTACACAGATACGCAGTATTTT.

This clonotype appeared a few times. The rearrangement links TRBV11-2 to TRBJ2-2; TRBD2 matches at 10 bases. Looked up from germline, CDR1 is SGHAT and CDR2 is FQNNGV. Losses at the gene ends were 5 bases for V and 3 bases for J; bases not matched to a gene: 12. CDR3 length: 18 amino acids. The CDR3 loop reads CASSPQASGGLHTGELFF. The DNA of the CDR3 is TGTGCCAGCAGCCCCCAAGCTAGCGGGGGCCTTCACACCGGGGAGCTGTTTTTT.

Only a few counts were recorded for this clonotype. This chain joins TRBV5-1 and TRBJ2-1; TRBD2 agrees at 10 bases. The CDR3 consists of 15 residues. Per the germline V gene, CDR1 is SGHRS and CDR2 is YFSETQ. Germline trimming cut 4 bases from V and 6 bases from J; bases unmatched to any gene: 7. CDR3 residues: CASSGSGGLPNEQFF. DNA for the CDR3: TGCGCCAGCAGCGGTAGCGGGGGGCTACCCAATGAGCAGTTCTTC.

The rearrangement uses TRBV29-1 and TRBJ1-1; D uncertain. Trimming took 7 bases from V and 4 from J, leaving 13 bases between them. Germline V gene sequence: CDR1 SQVTM, CDR2 ANQGSEA. The CDR3 is 12 residues long. Here the CDR3 DNA reads TGCAGCGGTGCCCCGCGGGGCACTGAAGCTTTCTTT. It yields the protein CSGAPRGTEAFF.

The table lists this clonotype with a few counts. The chain is built from TRBV24-1 and TRBJ2-7; 9 bases agree with TRBD1. V was pared by 9 bases and J by 9 bases, with 5 bases of the junction left unmatched. Germline CDR1 is KGHDR and CDR2 is SFDVKD. The CDR3 sequence is 11 residues long. The CDR3, as DNA: TGTGCCACCGGGACAGGGACACGGCAGTACTTC. Translating gives CATGTGTRQYF.

In this sample, this clonotype turned up once. The rearrangement joins TRBV5-5 to TRBJ2-7; D is undetermined. V was trimmed by 1 base and J by 4 bases, leaving 9 bases between them. Germline V gene lookup returns CDR1 SGHKS and CDR2 YYEKEE (reference sequence). CDR3 length: 13 amino acids. CDR3 amino acids: CASSLYVGYEQYF. CDR3 DNA: TGTGCCAGCAGCTTGTATGTGGGATACGAGCAGTACTTC.

This chain connects TRBV2 to TRBJ2-3; maybe TRBD1 (5 bases). This CDR3 is built from 14 residues. V lost 5 bases to trimming and J lost 2 bases, with 11 bases between them. Germline CDR1 is SNHLY and CDR2 is FYNNEI. As DNA, the CDR3 is TGTGCCAGCAGTACAGGAGAATACACAGATACGCAGTATTTT. Protein product: CASSTGEYTDTQYF.